One T cell receptor beta chain is described in this entry. What antigen it recognizes has not been identified. The record has no base qualities; no much larger clone is one base away. The sample comes from a study of T cell changes during pregnancy in multiple sclerosis (dated by TCRdb to between 2018 and 2021). Broadly, across the study: The study looked at changes in the T cell repertoire across pregnancy in women with multiple sclerosis.

The CDR3, cysteine through phenylalanine, is 15 amino acids long. Only CDR3 DNA remains: 45 bases, in frame from the first base. The trim is 0 bases for V and 3 bases for J, with a gap of 11 bases between the germline ends. The germline V gene yields SGHDN for CDR1 and FVKESK for CDR2. Libraries were prepared through the immunoSEQ multiplex PCR assay. Not all clones reach the TCRdb copy of this immuneACCESS table, which keeps in-frame sequences only. Checked studies attribute under half of the gap to unresolved V genes and leave the rest unexplained. A total of 39,000 or so clones appear in this sample, approximately 90% of them only once. The ten largest account for about 27% of the sample.

The rearrangement combines TRBV14 with TRBJ1-1; TRBD1 is a weak D gene call, 5 bases matching. Specimen: CD8+ T cells from peripheral blood mononuclear cells, collected before pregnancy. The receptor's source is a female donor with multiple sclerosis, enrolled in a pregnancy study. The DNA sequence is given as TGTGCCAGCAGCCAAGATCAGGGCGAGGACACTGAAGCTTTCTTT. The encoded protein is CASSQDQGEDTEAFF.